Listed below are T cell receptor beta chains from one sample, sequenced in a study of CD8 T cells in ankylosing spondylitis. TCRdb redid the calling of the 5' RACE reads with MiXCR, one entry per CDR3 protein. The sample lists a few hundred thousand distinct CDR3 sequences, roughly a quarter occurring once. Sequenced input: blood, either unsorted or a sorted T cell fraction (not recorded which). The receptor source for this set is a male donor with ankylosing spondylitis or in good health (not recorded which). Each CDR3 is given with its conserved first and last residue. Each record gives: D gene, V gene, CDR3 length, CDR3 protein. A D gene is named only where the DNA matches it firmly.

>NA|TRBV4-1|14
CASSQAGQRDEQYF
>TRBD1|TRBV10-3|15
CAISERQGRSGELFF
>NA|TRBV20-1|14
CSASGGADRHTQYF
>NA|TRBV25-1|12
CASSEGTWEAFF
>TRBD1|TRBV14|15
CAPTPRTGRTGELFF
>NA|TRBV20-1|16
CSARDRRGHQLYEQYF
>TRBD1|TRBV7-9|15
CASSFDSQGVGKLFF
>NA|TRBV6-5|14
CASSYLRGGETQYF
>TRBD2|TRBV20-1|15
CSAPLAGGIQETQYF
>TRBD1|TRBV20-1|13
CSATTRGLETQYF
>NA|TRBV11-1|17
CASSLGVHTPYQETQYF
>TRBD2|TRBV24-1|16
CATSDSSGGIDNEQFF
>NA|TRBV5-1|13
CASSLTGLETQYF
>NA|TRBV10-3|15
CAISDGGGVLDEQFF
>TRBD2|TRBV7-9|14
CASSLLSTGGEQYF
>NA|TRBV6-1|15
CASSPTATSTDTQYF
>TRBD2|TRBV27|14
CASSAGGSYNEQFF
>NA|TRBV29-1|11
CSVVTGTEAFF